Listed below are T cell receptor beta chains from one sample, sequenced in a study of shared clonotypes between healthy human individuals. Using immunoSEQ multiplex PCR, the repertoire was profiled, and TCRdb retains in-frame clones only, with some absent. The sample holds about 2.5 million clones, 92% seen once. The specimen was naive CD4+ T cells from PBMCs. The receptors here all came from a man between 18 and 29 years old in good health. Some clones in this sample may be carry-over from other donors' samples. Both conserved end residues are part of each CDR3. A D gene is named only where the DNA matches it firmly. Expanded clones are given a class, and other clones once, few, many or no size at all.

d_gene: TRBD2; v_gene: TRBV19; j_gene: TRBJ2-4; abundance: .; CDR3aa: CASSRLAGEVQYF; CDR3nt: TGTGCCAGTAGTAGACTAGCGGGAGAGGTTCAGTACTTC
d_gene: TRBD2; v_gene: TRBV5-8; j_gene: TRBJ2-3; abundance: once; CDR3aa: CASSDGRTSEDTQYF; CDR3nt: TGTGCCAGCAGCGACGGTCGGACTAGCGAAGATACGCAGTATTTT
d_gene: .; v_gene: TRBV9; j_gene: TRBJ1-4; abundance: .; CDR3aa: CASSAAPYEQLFF; CDR3nt: TGTGCCAGCAGCGCAGCTCCTTATGAACAACTGTTTTTT
d_gene: .; v_gene: TRBV7-2; j_gene: TRBJ1-1; abundance: .; CDR3aa: CASSLVRGTNTEAFF; CDR3nt: TGTGCCAGCAGCTTAGTTCGGGGGACGAACACTGAAGCTTTCTTT
d_gene: TRBD1; v_gene: TRBV5-1; j_gene: TRBJ1-5; abundance: .; CDR3aa: CASSLDQGGQPQHF; CDR3nt: TGCGCCAGCAGCTTGGACCAGGGGGGACAGCCCCAGCATTTT
d_gene: .; v_gene: TRBV6-5; j_gene: TRBJ2-1; abundance: once; CDR3aa: CASSSTVYNEQFF; CDR3nt: TGTGCCAGCAGTTCGACGGTTTACAATGAGCAGTTCTTC
d_gene: .; v_gene: TRBV29-1; j_gene: TRBJ1-1; abundance: .; CDR3aa: CSVGRRVNTEAFF; CDR3nt: TGCAGCGTTGGCCGTAGAGTGAACACTGAAGCTTTCTTT
d_gene: TRBD1; v_gene: TRBV6-5; j_gene: TRBJ1-2; abundance: .; CDR3aa: CASSTRQGDGYTF; CDR3nt: TGTGCCAGCAGTACCAGACAGGGCGATGGCTACACCTTC
d_gene: .; v_gene: TRBV11-2; j_gene: TRBJ2-1; abundance: .; CDR3aa: CASSLEPGDEQFF; CDR3nt: TGTGCCAGCAGCTTAGAACCGGGAGATGAGCAGTTCTTC
d_gene: .; v_gene: TRBV12-1; j_gene: TRBJ1-2; abundance: .; CDR3aa: CASSFVGGYTF; CDR3nt: TGTGCCAGCAGCTTTGTGGGAGGCTACACCTTC
d_gene: .; v_gene: TRBV27; j_gene: TRBJ1-2; abundance: .; CDR3aa: CASSFHVGNYGYTF; CDR3nt: TGTGCCAGCAGCTTCCACGTGGGTAACTATGGCTACACCTTC
d_gene: .; v_gene: TRBV27; j_gene: TRBJ2-3; abundance: .; CDR3aa: CASGFLRRGSVRVPMNF; CDR3nt: TGTGCCAGCGGCTTTTTGAGACGGGGGTCGGTTCGGGTCCCGATGAACTTT
d_gene: TRBD1; v_gene: TRBV9; j_gene: TRBJ1-4; abundance: .; CDR3aa: CASSVTGTVNEKLFF; CDR3nt: TGTGCCAGCAGCGTTACCGGGACAGTTAATGAAAAACTGTTTTTT
d_gene: TRBD2; v_gene: TRBV4-1; j_gene: TRBJ2-7; abundance: .; CDR3aa: CASSQDGPSGTRGDEQYF; CDR3nt: TGCGCCAGCAGCCAAGATGGCCCCTCAGGGACTAGAGGCGACGAGCAGTACTTC
d_gene: .; v_gene: TRBV21-1; j_gene: TRBJ1-2; abundance: .; CDR3aa: CASNLNGPGKGYTF; CDR3nt: TGTGCCAGCAACCTGAACGGGCCGGGGAAAGGCTACACCTTC
d_gene: .; v_gene: TRBV5-5; j_gene: TRBJ1-2; abundance: .; CDR3aa: CASSPDRNYGYTF; CDR3nt: TGTGCCAGCAGCCCCGACAGAAACTATGGCTACACCTTC
d_gene: TRBD2; v_gene: TRBV4-3; j_gene: TRBJ2-3; abundance: .; CDR3aa: CASSQRLAGEPTQYF; CDR3nt: TGCGCCAGCAGCCAACGACTAGCGGGAGAACCTACGCAGTATTTT
d_gene: .; v_gene: TRBV19; j_gene: TRBJ2-5; abundance: .; CDR3aa: CASSISGSSPETQYF; CDR3nt: TGTGCCAGTAGTATAAGCGGCTCCTCGCCGGAGACCCAGTACTTC
d_gene: .; v_gene: TRBV5-6; j_gene: TRBJ2-3; abundance: .; CDR3aa: CASSPDLALVLADTQYF; CDR3nt: TGTGCCAGCAGCCCTGACCTAGCGCTAGTTCTCGCAGATACGCAGTATTTT